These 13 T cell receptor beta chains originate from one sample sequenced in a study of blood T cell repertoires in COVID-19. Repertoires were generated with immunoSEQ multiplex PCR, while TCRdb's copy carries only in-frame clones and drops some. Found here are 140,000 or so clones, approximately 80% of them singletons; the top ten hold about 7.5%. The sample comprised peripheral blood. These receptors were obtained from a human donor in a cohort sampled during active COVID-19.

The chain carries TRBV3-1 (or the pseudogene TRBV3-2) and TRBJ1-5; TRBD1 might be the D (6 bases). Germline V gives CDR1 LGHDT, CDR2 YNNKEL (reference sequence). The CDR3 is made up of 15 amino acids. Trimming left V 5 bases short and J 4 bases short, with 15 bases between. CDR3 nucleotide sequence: TGTGCCAGCAGCAAAAACAGGGTTCCGAATCAGCCCCAGCATTTT. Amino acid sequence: CASSKNRVPNQPQHF.

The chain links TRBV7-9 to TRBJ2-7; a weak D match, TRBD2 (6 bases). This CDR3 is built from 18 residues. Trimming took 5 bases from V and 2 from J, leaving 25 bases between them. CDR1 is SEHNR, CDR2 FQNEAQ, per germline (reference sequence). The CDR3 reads CASSPHRLGEVPAYEQYF. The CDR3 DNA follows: TGTGCCAGCAGCCCCCACCGCCTTGGGGAGGTACCGGCCTACGAGCAGTACTTC.

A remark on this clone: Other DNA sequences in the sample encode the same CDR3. The CDR3 reads CASSLLNQPQHF. As DNA, the CDR3 is TGTGCCAGCAGTCTCCTCAATCAGCCCCAGCATTTT. This sequence joins TRBV28 and TRBJ1-5; D is unclear. CDR1 is MDHEN, CDR2 SYDVKM, per germline. The ends were cut back, 5 bases at V and 3 bases at J, with 5 bases in the middle. This CDR3 comprises 12 residues.

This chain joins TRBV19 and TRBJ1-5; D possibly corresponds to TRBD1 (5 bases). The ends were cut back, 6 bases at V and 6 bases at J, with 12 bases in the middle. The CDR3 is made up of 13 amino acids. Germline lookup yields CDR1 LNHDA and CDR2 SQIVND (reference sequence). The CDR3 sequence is CASRPGAFQPQHF. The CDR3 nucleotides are TGTGCCAGTAGACCTGGGGCGTTTCAGCCCCAGCATTTT.

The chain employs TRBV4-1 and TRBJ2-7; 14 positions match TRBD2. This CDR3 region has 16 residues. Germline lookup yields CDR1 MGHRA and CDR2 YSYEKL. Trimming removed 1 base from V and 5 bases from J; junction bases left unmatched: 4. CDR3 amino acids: CASSQGLAGGPNEQYF. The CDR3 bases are TGCGCCAGCAGCCAAGGACTAGCGGGAGGGCCTAACGAGCAGTACTTC.

CDR3 region: CASSLGVGLVSYEQYF. In DNA form, the CDR3 reads TGTGCCAGCAGCTTAGGCGTCGGACTAGTGTCCTACGAGCAGTACTTC. The chain carries TRBV7-2 and TRBJ2-7; 7 positions match TRBD2. Germline V CDR1 and CDR2: SGHTA, FQGNSA. V was clipped by 1 base and J by 1 base; unmatched bases: 7. The CDR3 has 16 amino acids. Looking up the rest from reference TRBV7-2 and TRBJ2-7 gives the full variable domain: GAGVSQSPSNKVTEKGKDVELRCDPISGHTALYWYRQSLGQGLEFLIYFQGNSAPDKSGLPSDRFSAERTGGSVSTLTIQRTQQEDSAVYLCASSLGVGLVSYEQYFGPGTRLTVT.

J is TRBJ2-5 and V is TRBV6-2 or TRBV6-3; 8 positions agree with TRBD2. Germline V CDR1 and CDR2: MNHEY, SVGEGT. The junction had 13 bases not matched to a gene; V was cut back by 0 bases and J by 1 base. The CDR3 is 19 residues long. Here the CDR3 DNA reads TGTGCCAGCAGTTACTCAATTGCCCGACTAGCGCCTATCCAAGAGACCCAGTACTTC. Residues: CASSYSIARLAPIQETQYF.

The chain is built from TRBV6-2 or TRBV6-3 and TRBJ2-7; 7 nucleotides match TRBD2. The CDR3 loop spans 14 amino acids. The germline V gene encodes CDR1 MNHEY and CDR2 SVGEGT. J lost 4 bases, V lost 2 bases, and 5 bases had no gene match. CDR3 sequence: CASSYARLAYEQYF. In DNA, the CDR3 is TGTGCCAGCAGTTACGCCCGACTAGCTTACGAGCAGTACTTC.

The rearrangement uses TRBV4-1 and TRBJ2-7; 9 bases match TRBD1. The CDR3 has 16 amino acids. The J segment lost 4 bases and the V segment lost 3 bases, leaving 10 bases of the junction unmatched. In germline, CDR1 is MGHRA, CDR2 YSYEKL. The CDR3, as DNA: TGCGCCAGCAGCCAGGCACAGGGGGCGCCAGGGTACGAGCAGTACTTC. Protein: CASSQAQGAPGYEQYF.

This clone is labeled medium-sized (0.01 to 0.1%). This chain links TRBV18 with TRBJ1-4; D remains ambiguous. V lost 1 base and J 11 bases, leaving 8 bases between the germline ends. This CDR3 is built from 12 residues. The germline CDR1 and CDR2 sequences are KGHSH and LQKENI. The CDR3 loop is CASSPRTGKLFF. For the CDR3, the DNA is TGTGCCAGCTCACCACGTACCGGGAAACTGTTTTTT.

DNA for the CDR3: TGTGCCAGCAGTTACTCCGGGACAGTGAGCACAGATACGCAGTATTTT. Amino acids: CASSYSGTVSTDTQYF. V usage is TRBV6-5 and J usage is TRBJ2-3, with TRBD1 matching 7 bases. J was trimmed by 0 bases and V by 0 bases; bases with no gene match: 3. The V gene's germline CDR1 is MNHEY and CDR2 SVGAGI. The CDR3 has 16 amino acids.

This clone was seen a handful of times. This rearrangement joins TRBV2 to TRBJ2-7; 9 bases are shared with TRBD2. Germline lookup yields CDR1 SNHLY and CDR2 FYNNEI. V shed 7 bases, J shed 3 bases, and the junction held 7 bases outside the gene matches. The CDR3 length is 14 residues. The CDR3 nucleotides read TGTGCCAGCATCCGACTAGCGGCGAGCTACGAGCAGTACTTC. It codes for CASIRLAASYEQYF.

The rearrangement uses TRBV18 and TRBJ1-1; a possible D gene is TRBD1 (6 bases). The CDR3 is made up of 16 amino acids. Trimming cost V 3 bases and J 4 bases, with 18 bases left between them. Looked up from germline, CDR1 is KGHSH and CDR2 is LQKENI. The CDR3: CASSPGRTGLFTEAFF. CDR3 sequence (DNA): TGTGCCAGCTCACCGGGTCGCACAGGGTTGTTCACTGAAGCTTTCTTT.